This TCR beta chain came from a study of blood T cells in healthy people across ages. CDR1 DFQATT and CDR2 SNEGSKA come from the germline V gene (reference sequence). This CDR3 is built from 15 residues. With 5 bases removed from V and 4 bases from J, the gap between germline ends came to 17 bases. The use of a sample-barcoded 5' primer and a J-beta primer mix characterized a second PCR of about 6 to 12 cycles. From the 5' RACE reads, TCRdb called clonotypes with MiXCR, one entry per CDR3 protein. The sample holds around 990,000 distinct CDR3 sequences, 35% to 40% seen once. Sequencing was carried out using blood. The sequence derives from a man aged 18 to 30 in good health. The chain joins TRBV20-1 to TRBJ2-2, with a weak D call TRBD2 (6 bases). CDR3 nucleotide sequence: TGCAGTGCTTTTCAAAATGGAGGGGTCACCGGGGAGCTGTTTTTT. Translation: CSAFQNGGVTGELFF.